This is a list of T cell receptor beta chains from one sample in a study of cytomegalovirus exposure and HLA in healthy donors. Profiled with immunoSEQ multiplex PCR; TCRdb holds only in-frame clones, not every one. The top ten clones hold around 4% of a sample with approximately 120,000 clones, about 84% of them seen once. Sequenced material: PBMCs. These receptors all stem from a middle-aged man in good health and CMV-seronegative. Both conserved end residues are part of each CDR3. The D gene is left open where the match is weak.

V gene	D gene	J gene	CDR3 DNA	CDR3 protein
TRBV5-1	TRBD1	TRBJ2-6	TGCGCCAGCAGCTTCGGGGACAGGATTTTCTCTGGGGCCAACGTCCTGACTTTC	CASSFGDRIFSGANVLTF
TRBV18	TRBD1	TRBJ1-6	TGTGCCAGCTCACCAAACACCGGGACAGGATCTTCACCCCTCCACTTT	CASSPNTGTGSSPLHF
TRBV6-5	NA	TRBJ1-1	TGTGCCAGCAGTCCCCCTGACTACGCCACTGAAGCTTTCTTT	CASSPPDYATEAFF
TRBV18	TRBD2	TRBJ2-2	TGTGCCAGCTCACCATGGGGAACCGGGACTAGCGGCAACACCGGGGAGCTGTTTTTT	CASSPWGTGTSGNTGELFF
TRBV7-2	NA	TRBJ1-1	TGTGCCAGCAGCTTGCGTGATAGGAACACTGAAGCTTTCTTT	CASSLRDRNTEAFF
TRBV18	TRBD2	TRBJ2-3	TGTGCCAGCTCCGGGGCGGCTAGCGGCGCTACGCAGTATTTT	CASSGAASGATQYF
TRBV7-2	NA	TRBJ2-7	TGTGCCAGCAGCTTTTCATCGGGACTGGCGACCTACGAGCAGTACTTC	CASSFSSGLATYEQYF
TRBV18	NA	TRBJ1-1	TGTGCCAGCTCACGGAGTTGGGACACTGAAGCTTTCTTT	CASSRSWDTEAFF
TRBV2	NA	TRBJ2-7	TGTGCCAGCAGAGCACAGGGTTACCCCTACGAGCAGTACTTC	CASRAQGYPYEQYF
TRBV2	TRBD1	TRBJ2-7	TGTGCGTACCTTTTGGACAGGTCGGAAGTAGGCTACGAGCAGTACTTC	CAYLLDRSEVGYEQYF
TRBV6-5	TRBD1	TRBJ1-4	TGTGCCAGCAGCCCACTAGGGGGCGGTATAGAAAAACTGTTTTTT	CASSPLGGGIEKLFF
TRBV6-4	TRBD2	TRBJ2-3	TGTGCCAGCAGTAGGACTAGCGGGGGCACAGATACGCAGTATTTT	CASSRTSGGTDTQYF
TRBV7-9	TRBD2	TRBJ2-3	TGTGCCAGCAGCCCCAGGACTAGCGGGGGCACAGATACGCAGTATTTT	CASSPRTSGGTDTQYF
TRBV28	TRBD1	TRBJ2-7	TGTGCCAGCAGTCTTTCCGGGACAGGGGGCTCTTACGAGCAGTACTTC	CASSLSGTGGSYEQYF
TRBV5-6	NA	TRBJ1-1	TGTGCCAGCAGCTTGGAGGGGTTGAACACTGAAGCTTTCTTT	CASSLEGLNTEAFF
TRBV19	NA	TRBJ1-2	TGTGCCAGTCTTGGGCAGGGAACCTCTAACTATGGCTACACCTTC	CASLGQGTSNYGYTF
TRBV5-1	TRBD2	TRBJ2-3	TGCGCCAGCAGCTTGGGGGGTAGCGGGGTCACAGATACGCAGTATTTT	CASSLGGSGVTDTQYF
TRBV5-1	TRBD1	TRBJ1-4	TGCGCCAGCAGCTCTTCCGGGACAGGGATTAATGAAAAACTGTTTTTT	CASSSSGTGINEKLFF